This TCR beta chain is drawn from a study of neoadjuvant nivolumab and ipilimumab in lung cancer. Study-wide results and caveats: Higher pretherapy blood TCR richness went with higher resected-tumor richness. TCR richness and clonality were higher in tumors than adjacent uninvolved lung. Only two of four nivolumab-treated tumors gained richness and clonality by surgery. TCR receptors were sequenced in few samples.

Germline CDR1 reads MNHEY; CDR2 reads SMNVEV (reference sequence). V lost 2 bases and J 0 bases, leaving 11 bases between the germline ends. The CDR3 has 15 amino acids. With regard to this clone: Its antigen is not identified.

Profiled with immunoSEQ multiplex PCR; TCRdb holds only in-frame clones, not every one. The sample includes approximately 35,000 clones, about 92% seen only once; the top ten take 2% to 2.5%. The starting material was peripheral blood, obtained after neoadjuvant nivolumab, alone or with ipilimumab, at or shortly before surgery. The chain has TRBV27 and TRBJ2-7, with D perhaps TRBD1 (5 bases). The TCR originated in an adult with non-small cell lung cancer. CDR3 in amino acids: CASSLGAAHSYEQYF. The CDR3 DNA reads as TGTGCCAGCAGTTTAGGGGCAGCTCACTCCTACGAGCAGTACTTC.